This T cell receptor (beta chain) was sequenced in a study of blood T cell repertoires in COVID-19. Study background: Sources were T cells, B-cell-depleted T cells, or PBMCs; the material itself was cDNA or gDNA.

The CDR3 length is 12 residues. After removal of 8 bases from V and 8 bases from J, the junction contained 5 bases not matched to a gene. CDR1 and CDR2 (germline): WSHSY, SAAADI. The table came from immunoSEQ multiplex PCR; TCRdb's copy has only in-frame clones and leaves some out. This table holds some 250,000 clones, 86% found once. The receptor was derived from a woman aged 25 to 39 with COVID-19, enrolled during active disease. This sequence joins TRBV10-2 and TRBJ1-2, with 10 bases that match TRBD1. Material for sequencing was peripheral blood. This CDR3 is CASQDRGDGYTF. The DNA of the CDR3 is TGCGCCAGCCAGGACAGGGGGGACGGCTACACCTTC.